The TCR beta chain described here comes from a study of graft-versus-host responses after intestinal transplantation. The protocol was immunoSEQ multiplex PCR, while the TCRdb copy is restricted to in-frame clones and leaves out a portion. The sample lists around 100,000 clones, roughly 92% seen once, with roughly 0.23% in the top ten. Worth noting for this clone: Its antigen is as yet unknown.

Study-wide points: Early post-transplant HvG declines tracked with peak circulating GvH clone levels.

This TCR was recovered from a human donor who was the organ donor for an intestinal transplant. Sequenced material: unstimulated CD4+ T cells sorted from spleen or lymph node cells, taken before transplant.

The CDR3 spells CAISESWGADEQYF. CDR3 nucleotide sequence: TGTGCCATCAGTGAGTCATGGGGGGCCGACGAGCAGTACTTC. This sequence joins TRBV10-3 and TRBJ2-7; D may correspond to TRBD1 or TRBD2 (6 bases each). V lost 0 bases to trimming and J lost 5 bases, with 11 bases between them. CDR1 is ENHRY and CDR2 is SYGVKD in the germline V gene. This CDR3 spans 14 amino acids.